One sample yielded the 8 T cell receptor beta chains listed below, sequenced in a study of T cells in women clearing cervical HPV infection. Sequencing was performed with immunoSEQ multiplex PCR; in TCRdb, only in-frame clones are kept and a portion is missing. The repertoire table contains about 25,000 clones. The sequencing input was blood buffy coat. Receptors were obtained from a woman aged 18 to 75 with a cervical HPV16 infection that either progressed to CIN3+ or cleared (not recorded which).

Regarding this clone: Read data end 3 residues before the CDR3 end; the end is taken from the germline J gene. The chain has TRBV5-1 and TRBJ2-1; TRBD2 aligns across 9 bases. Germline CDR1 reads SGHRS; CDR2 reads YFSETQ. The CDR3 contains 15 residues. The junction had 7 bases not matched to a gene; V was cut back by 0 bases and J by 9 bases. This CDR3 is CASSLAGTSRSEQFF. CDR3 DNA, as far as it was read: TGCGCCAGCAGCTTGGCCGGGACTAGCCGTAGTGAG. Filled out from reference TRBV5-1 and TRBJ2-1, the complete variable domain reads KAGVTQTPRYLIKTRGQQVTLSCSPISGHRSVSWYQQTPGQGLQFLFEYFSETQRNKGNFPGRFSGRQFSNSRSEMNVSTLELGDSALYLCASSLAGTSRSEQFFGPGTRLTVL.

CDR3 region: CATSRGDTGIQPQHF. The part of the CDR3 DNA that was read is TGTGCCACCAGCAGAGGCGACACAGGGATCCAGCCC. This chain joins TRBV15 and TRBJ1-5; D might be TRBD1 (6 bases). The read terminates 3 residues before the CDR3 end, so the remaining end is supplied by the germline J gene. V lost 1 base and J 7 bases, leaving 14 bases between the germline ends. Germline V gene lookup returns CDR1 LNHNV and CDR2 YYDKDF (reference sequence). The CDR3 runs to 15 residues.

As concerns this clone: The read ends 3 residues early relative to the CDR3; the germline J gene fills the gap. This chain uses TRBV6-2 or TRBV6-3 with TRBJ1-3; D may be TRBD1 (5 bases). This CDR3 has 16 amino acids. Trimming cost V 9 bases and J 1 base, with 19 bases left between them. CDR1 and CDR2 (germline): MNHEY, SVGEGT. CDR3 DNA, as far as it was read: TGTGCCAGTGGACAAAAGGGGTTGCGGTCTGGAAACACC. Translation gives CASGQKGLRSGNT. In full, the CDR3 is CASGQKGLRSGNTIYF.

This clone is deemed medium-sized (0.01 to 0.1%) by its frequency. The CDR3 is cut off 3 residues early in the read; its end comes from the germline J gene. The chain uses TRBV14 and TRBJ2-7, with 8 bases that match TRBD1. Looked up from germline, CDR1 is SGHDN and CDR2 is FVKESK. This CDR3 is built from 17 residues. V gave up 0 bases and J gave up 4 bases; unmatched junction bases: 11. CDR3 sequence reads: CASSQESGWTGQYEQYF. CDR3 bases read: TGTGCCAGCAGCCAAGAGAGCGGCTGGACAGGGCAGTACGAG.

A word on this clone: The read terminates 3 residues ahead of where the CDR3 ends, so the germline J gene completes it. This chain uses TRBV13 with TRBJ2-7; TRBD1 matches 10 bases. With V trimmed by 5 bases and J by 6 bases, 7 bases remained unmatched. This CDR3 is 14 amino acids long. Per the germline V gene, CDR1 is PRHDT and CDR2 is FYEKMQ (reference sequence). The part of the CDR3 DNA that was read is TGTGCCAGCAGCCTCGGGACAGGGGAGGCCGAG. It yields the protein CASSLGTGEAE. The whole CDR3 reads CASSLGTGEAEQYF.

The sequenced CDR3 bases are TGCAGCGTTGGGATAACGGACTACAGCTCTGGGGCCAACGTG. Translation gives CSVGITDYSSGANV. The complete CDR3 sequence is CSVGITDYSSGANVLFF. The chain recombines TRBV29-1 with TRBJ2-2; TRBD2 might be the D (6 bases). The read terminates 3 residues ahead of where the CDR3 ends, so the germline J gene completes it. This CDR3 contains 17 residues. CDR1 and CDR2 from the germline V gene are SQVTM and ANQGSEA.

The sequenced CDR3 bases are TGTGCCAGCAGCTTAGGCGGCGTGGCAGGGGGCCATGAAAAA. Amino acids: CASSLGGVAGGHEK. The complete CDR3 protein is CASSLGGVAGGHEKLFF. The genes are TRBV13 and TRBJ1-4; TRBD1 matches at 8 bases. The read ends 3 residues early relative to the CDR3; the germline J gene fills the gap. The trim removed 0 bases at V and 6 bases at J, leaving 9 bases unmatched. The CDR3 is made up of 17 amino acids. Germline CDR1 and CDR2: PRHDT and FYEKMQ (reference sequence).

A note on this clone: Read sequence stops 3 residues before the CDR3 end, and the germline J gene provides the missing end. The chain links TRBV6-2 or TRBV6-3 to TRBJ2-3; 7 bases are shared with TRBD1. V shed 4 bases and J 1 base; nucleotides not matched to a gene: 11. This CDR3 contains 17 residues. Germline V gene sequence: CDR1 MNHEY, CDR2 SVGEGT. The sequenced CDR3 bases are TGTGCCAGCAGTTCATCTCAGGGGGTCGCGGGCACAGATACG. Translating gives CASSSSQGVAGTDT. From start to end, the CDR3 is CASSSSQGVAGTDTQYF.